This TCR beta chain originates from a study of cytomegalovirus exposure and HLA in healthy donors. The data were produced by immunoSEQ multiplex PCR, yet TCRdb's version contains in-frame clones alone and is incomplete. The sample comprises about 260,000 clones, about 90% of which are singletons, and 3% to 3.5% rests with the top ten. General study points: Investigators reported around 150 TCR beta chains as tied to cytomegalovirus. Among TCR sequences, most were rare, though some public TCRs appeared in many donors. In vitro testing confirmed a few CMV-associated chains as specific for CMV antigens. The tendency of first-cohort TCR clusters to co-occur in the 120 or so validation repertoires emerged from a later analysis.

The ends were cut back, 6 bases at V and 6 bases at J, with 10 bases in the middle. The V gene's germline CDR1 is SGHDT and CDR2 YYEEEE. The CDR3 consists of 12 residues. With respect to this clone: The antigen is unknown.

This receptor was identified in a woman in her 30s in good health and CMV-seronegative. Material for sequencing was PBMCs. The rearrangement links TRBV5-6 to TRBJ2-1; no clear D gene. The CDR3 protein is CASTKVSNEQFF. CDR3 sequence (DNA): TGTGCCAGCACCAAAGTCTCCAATGAGCAGTTCTTC.